The 11 T cell receptor beta chains below come from one sample, sequenced in a study of T cells in Graves' hyperthyroidism and ophthalmopathy. TCR beta CDR3 region amplification was performed from RNA transcripts. In the first-round RT-PCR of the TCR CDR3, the HTBI primer set was used. From the multiplex PCR reads, TCRdb called clonotypes with MiXCR, one entry per CDR3 protein. The sample records roughly 100,000 distinct CDR3 sequences, under 65% being singletons. Source material: blood. These receptor sequences come from a woman aged 40 to 50 with Graves' hyperthyroidism.

Of note for this clonotype: Since a much larger clone is just one base distant, this may be a read error. This is likely a read error, given that the CDR3 carries no conserved phenylalanine or tryptophan at its end. V gene TRBV20-1 combines with J gene TRBJ1-2; D perhaps matches TRBD1 (5 bases). In germline, CDR1 is DFQATT, CDR2 SNEGSKA (reference sequence). CDR3 size: 13 residues. Trimming removed 5 bases from V and 4 bases from J, with 14 bases in between. The CDR3 is CSAGGFGGYGYTS. CDR3 DNA sequence: TGCAGTGCTGGGGGGTTCGGCGGCTATGGCTACACCTCC.

The genes are TRBV12-3 or TRBV12-4 and TRBJ1-1; TRBD1 matches 12 bases. The CDR3 is 18 residues long. V was pared by 3 bases and J by 4 bases, with 12 bases of the junction left unmatched. This CDR3 reads CASSFNPGQGAGSTEAFF. Here the CDR3 DNA reads TGTGCCAGCAGTTTTAATCCGGGACAGGGGGCTGGGAGCACTGAAGCTTTCTTT.

This rearrangement joins TRBV9 to TRBJ1-2; D gene uncertain. CDR1 SGDLS and CDR2 YYNGEE come from the germline V gene. V lost 5 bases to trimming and J lost 6 bases, with 8 bases between them. The CDR3 runs 11 residues. The CDR3 DNA is TGTGCCAGCAGGGCGGGGAATGGCTACACCTTC. Translating gives CASRAGNGYTF.

The V gene is TRBV7-9, the J gene TRBJ2-5; tentative D call: TRBD1 (5 bases). The CDR3 length is 14 residues. V shed 5 bases and J shed 7 bases, with 17 bases lying between them. The germline gives CDR1 SEHNR, CDR2 FQNEAQ (reference sequence). This CDR3 is CASSRTKTAATQYF. CDR3 nucleotide sequence: TGTGCCAGCAGCCGTACGAAGACAGCCGCGACCCAGTACTTC.

At least ten counts were recorded for this clonotype. The V and J genes are TRBV6-5 and TRBJ2-7, with 12 bases aligning to TRBD2. This CDR3 region has 16 residues. V lost 7 bases to trimming and J lost 0 bases; unmatched junction nucleotides: 7. Germline CDR1 MNHEY, CDR2 SVGAGI. The CDR3: CASTQTSGSLSYEQYF. In nucleotides, the CDR3 is TGTGCCAGCACCCAGACTAGCGGGAGTCTCTCCTACGAGCAGTACTTC.

This clonotype has more than one count but fewer than ten. This chain uses TRBV7-2 with TRBJ1-1, with 8 bases aligning to TRBD1. CDR1 is SGHTA, CDR2 FQGNSA, per germline. Trimming cost V 1 base and J 10 bases; bases outside gene matches: 5. The CDR3 is made up of 13 amino acids. The CDR3 DNA reads TGTGCCAGCAGCTTAGGACAGGGGAGGATAGCTTTCTTT. Protein sequence: CASSLGQGRIAFF.

This clonotype was counted many times. One end of the junction varies from germline; a read error may be responsible. V usage is TRBV20-1 and J usage is TRBJ2-3; D is possibly TRBD1 or TRBD2 (7 bases each). The length of the CDR3 is 12 residues. CDR1 DFQATT and CDR2 SNEGSKA come from the germline V gene (reference sequence). The CDR3 here is CSARDAGGVTNF. In DNA form, the CDR3 reads TGCAGTGCTAGAGACGCAGGGGGGGTGACCAATTTT.

The chain combines TRBV25-1 with TRBJ2-5; D might be TRBD2 (6 bases). The CDR3 contains 11 residues. Germline CDR1 MGHDK, CDR2 SYGVNS. CDR3 bases: TGTGCTAGCGGCCTTCAAGAGACCCAGTACTTC. This encodes CASGLQETQYF.

This clonotype was counted ten times or more. The rearrangement joins TRBV5-5 to TRBJ1-4, with 7 bases that match TRBD1. The germline CDR1 and CDR2 sequences are SGHKS and YYEKEE (reference sequence). The V and J ends lost 7 bases and 4 bases, in that order; junction bases with no gene match: 4. CDR3 length: 13 amino acids. CDR3 sequence reads: CASHTGVNEKLFF. In nucleotides, the CDR3 is TGTGCCAGCCATACAGGGGTTAATGAAAAACTGTTTTTT.

A remark on this clonotype: At one boundary the junction diverges from the germline segment, which might be a read error. The chain combines TRBV9 with TRBJ2-5; 7 nucleotides agree with TRBD1. Looked up from germline, CDR1 is SGDLS and CDR2 is YYNGEE. The CDR3 spans 15 residues. CDR3 region: CAGSTGTVVQETQYF. As DNA, the CDR3 is TGTGCCGGCAGCACAGGGACAGTAGTTCAAGAGACCCAGTACTTC.

The CDR3 here is CSATGLAGARKQYF. CDR3 coding DNA: TGCAGTGCTACGGGACTAGCGGGAGCCAGGAAGCAGTACTTC. The V gene is TRBV20-1, the J gene TRBJ2-7, with 14 nucleotides matching TRBD2. The CDR3 sequence is 14 residues long. V lost 4 bases, J lost 8 bases, and 7 bases stayed unmatched. Per the germline V gene, CDR1 is DFQATT and CDR2 is SNEGSKA (reference sequence).